These 19 T cell receptor beta chains originate from one sample sequenced in a study of blood T cell repertoires in COVID-19. The assay was immunoSEQ multiplex PCR, and TCRdb's table has in-frame clones only and misses some. The sample lists roughly 100,000 clones, 88% occurring once. The material sequenced was peripheral blood. These receptors all stem from a woman of 80 years or more with active COVID-19.

The V and J genes are TRBV7-9 and TRBJ2-3, with D maybe TRBD2 (6 bases). The CDR3 sequence is 14 residues long. CDR1 is SEHNR, CDR2 FQNEAQ, per germline (reference sequence). Trimming stripped 5 bases from V and 7 bases from J, with 16 bases between. CDR3 in amino acids: CASSTQGAGYTQYF. Here the CDR3 DNA reads TGTGCCAGCAGCACGCAAGGGGCGGGGTATACGCAGTATTTT. The full variable domain, completed using reference TRBV7-9 and TRBJ2-3, is DTGVSQNPRHKITKRGQNVTFRCDPISEHNRLYWYRQTLGQGPEFLTYFQNEAQLEKSRLLSDRFSAERPKGSFSTLEIQRTEQGDSAMYLCASSTQGAGYTQYFGPGTRLTVL.

V usage is TRBV18 and J usage is TRBJ2-7, with 7 nucleotides matching TRBD1. The J segment lost 4 bases and the V segment lost 6 bases, leaving 12 bases of the junction unmatched. The CDR3 totals 15 residues. Germline-derived CDR1 and CDR2 are KGHSH and LQKENI. The CDR3 protein is CASSVYGTVAYEQYF. CDR3 bases: TGTGCCAGCTCCGTGTACGGGACAGTAGCTTACGAGCAGTACTTC. The full variable domain, rest sourced from reference TRBV18 and TRBJ2-7, is NAGVMQNPRHLVRRRGQEARLRCSPMKGHSHVYWYRQLPEEGLKFMVYLQKENIIDESGMPKERFSAEFPKEGPSILRIQQVVRGDSAAYFCASSVYGTVAYEQYFGPGTRLTVT.

The chain has TRBV29-1 and TRBJ2-5; tentative D call: TRBD2 (5 bases). V lost 5 bases and J lost 5, with 18 bases in between. Germline V gives CDR1 SQVTM, CDR2 ANQGSEA. This CDR3 comprises 14 residues. CDR3 in DNA: TGCAGCGTTTATAGAGGGCAACCTGGGGAGACCCAGTACTTC. Translation: CSVYRGQPGETQYF. Drawing the rest from reference TRBV29-1 and TRBJ2-5, the complete variable domain is SAVISQKPSRDICQRGTSLTIQCQVDSQVTMMFWYRQQPGQSLTLIATANQGSEATYESGFVIDKFPISRPNLTFSTLTVSNMSPEDSSIYLCSVYRGQPGETQYFGPGTRLLVL.

The chain links TRBV7-3 to TRBJ2-1; the match to TRBD2 covers 13 bases. The CDR3 consists of 15 residues. Germline CDR1 reads SGHTA; CDR2 reads FQGTGA. V trimming: 2 bases; J trimming: 10 bases; junction bases outside the gene matches: 5. This CDR3 is CASSLWGTSGTEQFF. The CDR3 DNA sequence: TGTGCCAGCAGCTTATGGGGGACTAGCGGGACGGAGCAGTTCTTC.

The V and J genes are TRBV6-5 and TRBJ1-5; D call uncertain. Trimming removed 0 bases from V and 0 bases from J, with 6 bases in between. Germline V gives CDR1 MNHEY, CDR2 SVGAGI. The CDR3 sequence is 15 residues long. The CDR3 reads CASSYSAISNQPQHF. The CDR3 nucleotides read TGTGCCAGCAGTTACTCGGCAATTAGCAATCAGCCCCAGCATTTT.

J is TRBJ1-5 and V is TRBV3-1 (or the pseudogene TRBV3-2), with TRBD1 matching 11 bases. The CDR3 runs to 15 residues. Trimming at V came to 3 bases and at J to 6 bases, leaving 4 bases not matched to a gene. Germline lookup yields CDR1 LGHDT and CDR2 YNNKEL (reference sequence). CDR3 nucleotides: TGTGCCAGCAGCCAGGACAGGGGGCCGGGTCAGCCCCAGCATTTT. Its translation: CASSQDRGPGQPQHF.

The chain recombines TRBV7-9 with TRBJ2-3; TRBD1 is a possible D gene (5 bases). The germline CDR1 and CDR2 sequences are SEHNR and FQNEAQ (reference sequence). The CDR3 covers 15 residues. V was pared by 1 base and J by 3 bases, with 11 bases between. The CDR3 DNA follows: TGTGCCAGCAGCTTAGGTTTCCAGGGTACAGATACGCAGTATTTT. Amino acids: CASSLGFQGTDTQYF. The full variable domain, with the rest looked up from reference TRBV7-9 and TRBJ2-3, is DTGVSQNPRHKITKRGQNVTFRCDPISEHNRLYWYRQTLGQGPEFLTYFQNEAQLEKSRLLSDRFSAERPKGSFSTLEIQRTEQGDSAMYLCASSLGFQGTDTQYFGPGTRLTVL.

This clone occurred once. CDR3 sequence: CASSLQVSGNTIYF. In nucleotides, the CDR3 is TGTGCCAGCAGTTTACAGGTCTCTGGAAACACCATATATTTT. The chain recombines TRBV28 with TRBJ1-3; D gene ambiguous. Trimming stripped 2 bases from V and 0 bases from J, with 5 bases between. The CDR3 covers 14 residues. The germline V gene encodes CDR1 MDHEN and CDR2 SYDVKM.

The chain couples TRBV4-1 to TRBJ2-7; 9 bases align to TRBD2. This CDR3 region has 16 residues. V shed 1 base, J shed 1 base, and the junction held 5 bases outside the gene matches. Germline V gene sequence: CDR1 MGHRA, CDR2 YSYEKL. The CDR3 here is CASSQVRLAGSYEQYF. CDR3 DNA: TGCGCCAGCAGCCAAGTTCGGCTAGCGGGATCCTACGAGCAGTACTTC.

This clone was seen only once. This chain connects TRBV7-8 to TRBJ2-7; 9 bases match TRBD1. Germline trimming cut 0 bases from V and 3 bases from J; bases unmatched to any gene: 9. CDR1 and CDR2 from the germline V gene are SGHVS and FQNEAQ. The CDR3 runs to 17 residues. The chain's CDR3 is CASSLARIGTGFYEQYF. Written as DNA, the CDR3 is TGTGCCAGCAGCTTAGCGCGCATTGGGACAGGGTTCTACGAGCAGTACTTC.

This chain connects TRBV28 to TRBJ2-7; tentative D call: TRBD1 (6 bases). Germline V gives CDR1 MDHEN, CDR2 SYDVKM. V lost 5 bases to trimming and J lost 1 base, with 15 bases between them. The CDR3 is 15 residues long. As DNA, the CDR3 is TGTGCCAGCAGTCTTAGACAGGTGCTATCCTACGAGCAGTACTTC. This encodes CASSLRQVLSYEQYF.

The chain carries TRBV3-1 (or the pseudogene TRBV3-2) and TRBJ1-5, with TRBD1 matching 7 bases. The trim removed 4 bases at V and 3 bases at J, leaving 3 bases unmatched. CDR1 is LGHDT, CDR2 YNNKEL, per germline (reference sequence). This CDR3 spans 14 amino acids. DNA for the CDR3: TGTGCCAGCAGCCTCGGACAGGCCAATCAGCCCCAGCATTTT. Protein sequence: CASSLGQANQPQHF.

The chain combines TRBV9 with TRBJ2-7, with 10 bases fitting TRBD1. CDR1 and CDR2 from the germline V gene are SGDLS and YYNGEE. J lost 2 bases, V lost 3 bases, and 8 bases had no gene match. The CDR3 sequence is 16 residues long. CDR3 sequence: CASSAGGTGAPYEQYF. CDR3 DNA: TGTGCCAGCAGCGCTGGAGGGACAGGGGCCCCCTACGAGCAGTACTTC.

The chain carries TRBV10-3 and TRBJ2-7, with D maybe TRBD2 (5 bases). Per the germline V gene, CDR1 is ENHRY and CDR2 is SYGVKD. This CDR3 comprises 14 residues. V was clipped by 1 base and J by 0 bases, with 7 bases between them. This chain's CDR3 is CAISEFRDSYEQYF. As DNA, the CDR3 is TGTGCCATCAGTGAGTTCCGGGACTCCTACGAGCAGTACTTC.

This clone was seen only once. This chain uses TRBV7-3 with TRBJ2-2, with a possible D match to TRBD2 (6 bases). Deletions cut 0 bases from V and 6 bases from J, with 14 bases between. The germline CDR1 and CDR2 sequences are SGHTA and FQGTGA. The CDR3 extends over 16 amino acids. The CDR3 DNA follows: TGTGCCAGCAGCTTAACCGGCGGGGCCCTACCCGGGGAGCTGTTTTTT. Protein: CASSLTGGALPGELFF.

The genes are TRBV2 and TRBJ2-7, with D unclear. The V gene lost 7 bases and the J gene lost 2 bases, with 6 bases spanning the gap. CDR1 is SNHLY and CDR2 is FYNNEI in the germline V gene. There are 11 residues in the CDR3. CDR3 sequence (DNA): TGTGCCAGCAATCGGGCCTACGAGCAGTACTTC. It encodes CASNRAYEQYF.

The chain links TRBV12-3 or TRBV12-4 to TRBJ2-7; the D is unclear. The CDR3 sequence is 13 residues long. V was clipped by 7 bases and J by 0 bases, with 10 bases between them. CDR3 bases: TGTGCCAGCAAGCAAAGGAGCTCCTACGAGCAGTACTTC. Protein product: CASKQRSSYEQYF.

The chain joins TRBV5-1 to TRBJ2-3, with 12 bases matching TRBD2. This CDR3 region has 16 residues. Germline V gene data show CDR1 as SGHRS and CDR2 as YFSETQ. V shed 0 bases, J shed 6 bases, and the junction held 5 bases outside the gene matches. The CDR3, as DNA: TGCGCCAGCAGCTTGGGGTGGACTAGCGGGATCGATACGCAGTATTTT. This encodes CASSLGWTSGIDTQYF.

Of note for this clone: The sample contains more than one DNA sequence encoding this CDR3. The chain employs TRBV5-1 and TRBJ1-1; D is perhaps TRBD1 (6 bases). The CDR3 runs 13 residues. Trimming pared 0 bases from V and 5 bases from J, leaving 8 bases between. Per germline, CDR1 SGHRS and CDR2 YFSETQ. The CDR3 reads CASSLAQGTEAFF. The CDR3 nucleotides read TGCGCCAGCAGCTTGGCTCAGGGGACTGAAGCTTTCTTT.